This T cell receptor (beta chain) stems from a study of blood T cell repertoires in COVID-19. Study-level information: PBMCs, B-cell-depleted T cells, or T cells were the source of the cDNA or gDNA that made up the material.

Per the germline V gene, CDR1 is MDHEN and CDR2 is SYDVKM. This CDR3 has 14 residues. Deletions cut 2 bases from V and 5 bases from J, with 12 bases between. Per the original data handling: Estimates of nucleated cell counts were drawn from the amplification of reference gene primers. Assay: immunoSEQ multiplex PCR; the TCRdb copy retains only in-frame clones and omits some. The V and J calls and clone size come from that table; D and trimming were worked out from the DNA. The sample yields about 110,000 clones, just over 85% seen once. This TCR derives from a human donor in a cohort sampled during active COVID-19. V gene TRBV28 combines with J gene TRBJ2-5; weak D call: TRBD2 (7 bases). Sequenced: peripheral blood. This chain's CDR3 is CASSLGGAPETQYF. In DNA, the CDR3 is TGTGCCAGCAGTTTAGGGGGGGCCCCCGAGACCCAGTACTTC.